This T cell receptor beta chain came from a study of T cell clones after liver transplantation (dated by TCRdb to about 2019). With respect to the entire study: The samples were obtained from ITN030ST, a randomized trial that attempted immunosuppression withdrawal within 2 years after liver transplantation. After a pre-transplant mixed lymphocyte reaction, TCRbeta sequencing was used to pinpoint donor-reactive T cell clones, which were subsequently tracked in post-transplant blood. No induction therapy was given to the subjects, and standard immunosuppression was administered until randomization at 12-24 months post-transplant. Third party-reactive TCRbeta sequences were also identified from pre-transplant MLRs to serve as an antigen-independent comparator for donor-reactive sequences. The study cohort included 8 liver transplant recipients, of whom 3 were classified as tolerant and 5 as non-tolerant. To count as tolerant, a recipient had to stay completely off immunosuppression for at least one year without liver enzymes climbing beyond twice the upper limit of normal. Blood samples were taken pre-transplant, pre-randomization before withdrawal, and post-randomization after full withdrawal or failed withdrawal. Of the eight recipients, three were HCV-positive, while the remaining recipients had been transplanted for non-autoimmune, non-viral indications.

Study-level results and caveats: Because allograft tissue specimens were not available, migration of donor-reactive T cells into the graft, rather than deletion, may have occurred. In 5 of 8 subjects, regardless of tolerance or HCV status, circulating donor-reactive CD4 TCRbeta sequences dropped significantly post-transplant. Because of small, heterogeneous patient numbers and non-standardized post-transplant time points, the conclusions were only preliminary. After accounting for repertoire turnover, donor-reactive detection was significantly reduced in 7 of 8 subjects for CD4 and 8 of 8 for CD8. Low numbers of available donor cells limited the measurable donor-reactive repertoire in two subjects. Donor-reactive sequences decreased more than third party-reactive sequences, which suggests partial antigen-specific deletion that was not related to withdrawal success.

Thawed unstimulated PBMCs were stained for CD3, CD4 and CD8 and FACS-sorted into CD3+CD4+ and CD3+CD8+ populations. Randomization to immunosuppression withdrawal applied to every one of the 8 studied subjects. The Qiagen DNeasy Blood and Tissue Kit was used to isolate genomic DNA. Frozen genomic DNA underwent high-throughput TCRbeta CDR3 sequencing by immunoSEQ, including PCR amplification, mapping, bias correction and internal controls. As for how the authors treated the data: Only productive rearrangements were retained, with each unique TCRbeta sequence defined by its CDR3 nucleotide sequence together with its V and J gene. For a sequence to be called donor-reactive, it needed a frequency of at least 0.01% and at least 5-fold expansion in CFSE-low cells compared with unstimulated pre-transplant cells. Minimum frequency thresholds were set for each subject based on the unstimulated sample with the lowest template count, ensuring at least 90% detection power. Jensen-Shannon divergence between the top 1000 TCRbeta sequences post- versus pre-transplant served as the measure of repertoire turnover. Two-sided Fisher's exact tests were used to test for changes in the detection of donor-reactive sequences. The source is immuneACCESS, and TCRdb retained only in-frame sequences with V and J called. Part of the clones is not carried over; for the studies checked, unresolved V genes explain less than half of this, and the remainder is unexplained. V and J calls and clone size are those listed in that table; D and trimming were worked out from the DNA. In this sample the table shows 12,000 to 15,000 clones, 82% of which occur a single time. The ten largest account for roughly 27% of the sample.

The germline V gene (reference sequence) provides CDR1 LNHDA and CDR2 SQIVND. Its CDR3 holds 12 amino acids, cysteine through phenylalanine. Kept here is only the CDR3 DNA, which spans 36 bases and is read in frame from base 1. V is cut by 9 bases and J by 3 bases, and the space between the germline ends is 11 bases. For this clone: No antigen is known for it. No quality values exist for individual bases; no much larger clone is one base distant.

Sequencing was performed on CD8+ T cells from blood, taken approximately 50 months after liver transplant. Here the chain combines TRBV19 and TRBJ1-2, with TRBD1 perhaps the D gene, on 6 matching bases. This TCR derives from a human patient who received a liver transplant. After a transplant, some T cells may be the graft donor's own cells. The CDR3 has the sequence CASTGIDYGYTF. The nucleotide sequence is given as TGTGCCAGCACAGGGATCGACTATGGCTACACCTTC.